The TCR beta chain described here comes from a study of cytomegalovirus exposure and HLA in healthy donors (dated by TCRdb to the late 2010s). About the full investigation: According to an earlier analysis of a few hundred of the donors, about 179 million T cells yielded 95 million to 140 million unique TCR beta sequences and approximately 300 Gb of sequence data. A handful of DR-DQ haplotypes were handled as single units for association and clustering because linkage in the cohort was strong. To predict cytomegalovirus infection status, the study combined high-throughput TCR immunosequencing, statistical association of individual TCRs with disease status, and machine learning. An earlier analysis of about 620 of the donors applied high-throughput TCR beta sequencing to assess whether each TCR beta V gene segment acted as functional or pseudogenic. Every discovery cohort repertoire had been produced on one sequencing platform. On average, around 240,000 unique TCR beta nucleotide sequences were sequenced per donor among a few hundred genotyped donors of the cohort, with roughly a sixth of those sequences being non-productive. Donor age, sex, ethnicity and CMV serostatus were compiled together with the repertoire data. Along with the roughly 670-subject first cohort, a separate validation cohort of more than 90 different subjects was used. Approximately 300 gigabases of sequencing data and around 90 million unique TCR sequences made up an early release that covered 500 to 650 HLA-typed donors. The study was designed to test whether signatures of past pathogen exposure could be identified by cataloging public T cell receptors. Genome-wide SNP genotypes for about three fifths of the roughly 670 donors were used in a later genetic analysis, which treated that subset as a discovery cohort. Class I and class II HLA loci were covered by the typing at four-digit resolution. Of the 398 genotyped donors, 81% fell in the genetic ancestry cluster associated with self-reported Caucasian donors. Typing coverage varied by locus: 629-630 donors for A, B, C, DRB1 and DQB1; more than 500 for DQA1; over 600 for DPA1; around 490 for DPB1. The T cell repertoires of 670 or so subjects were profiled by immunosequencing and related to cytomegalovirus serostatus. Rather than using new phenotypic data, the later analysis identified candidate immune exposures from TCR beta sequences and from how often those sequences occurred across donors. A later analysis re-analyzed previously published TCR beta repertoires from 660 or so donors and added high-resolution HLA genotyping to study TCR occurrence patterns.

Broader findings and caveats from the paper: The authors suggested that the approach could potentially be extended to other disease states and immunological phenotypes. An association between a missense DCLRE1C variant and V-gene and J-gene trimming of TCR beta chains was found in a later genetic analysis and replicated in an independent cohort. Only TCR beta chains were sequenced in this cohort, and the absence of alpha or paired-chain data limited detectable features. According to a later analysis, most CMV-associated TCR beta chains appeared to be HLA-restricted, and the HLA associations seemed to be driven largely by CMV exposure. Roughly uniform sequencing depth across donors was assumed in presence/absence analyses, although this assumption may not hold. In an earlier analysis of approximately 590 of the donors, most TCR beta V segments appeared in productive rearrangements about 87% or about 30% of the time, broadly matching IMGT annotations. Strong co-occurrence of HLA alleles, especially DR and DQ, made assigning TCR associations to individual alleles difficult. Because some donors lacked HLA typing at each locus, the association tests relied only on the typed subset. Compared with equally common non-associated chains, HLA-associated TCR beta chains in a later analysis were more clonally expanded and had lower generation probabilities. According to a later genetic analysis, donors in an Asian-associated ancestry cluster had fewer N-insertions in productive TCRs than the approximately 710-donor mean. Some IMGT-functional V segments, including TRBV6-2 and TRBV6-3, could not be distinguished by the 87-base-pair reads and were therefore excluded. Most TCR sequences were observed very rarely across donors, whereas some public TCRs were present in many individuals. Because counts were too low, some 17 rarely observed V segments, including chromosome 9 orphons, were excluded from the earlier analysis of some 540 of the donors. According to a later analysis, parvovirus B19, influenza, CMV and Epstein-Barr virus appeared linked to several top co-occurrence clusters. Correlated functional status among segregating V segments might reflect linkage disequilibrium, but an unknown experimental factor could not be ruled out. A further reported finding was that TCR beta sequences accurately predicted the HLA-A and HLA-B alleles for most subjects in the first cohort. In vitro tests confirmed that three of the cytomegalovirus-associated TCR beta chains recognize cytomegalovirus antigens. In a later analysis, TCR association rates were found to vary across HLA loci, with the most associated TCRs seen for DRB1 alleles and the fewest for HLA-C alleles. The study gave a list of 150 to 200 TCR beta chains associated with cytomegalovirus. Immune exposure information for the cohort was limited to CMV serostatus. A cluster of highly shared sequence variants was judged likely to be a technical artifact of the sequencing pipeline. Specific HLA alleles were associated with roughly 16,000 TCR beta sequences at a false discovery rate of 0.05 in a later analysis. Cytomegalovirus status was reported to be diagnosed by the classifier with high specificity and sensitivity in both the original and validation cohorts.

The cohort consisted of 666 healthy bone marrow donors. At the time of sampling, every cohort member was nominally healthy, though immune exposures that went unrecorded were likely present. The donor was CMV seropositive and was included in the group of 250 to 350 seropositive cohort members. Each donor provided a peripheral blood sample, and peripheral blood mononuclear cells were used for TCR beta sequencing. Genomic DNA extraction from the blood cell samples was performed with the Qiagen DNeasy Blood Extraction Kit. Receptor libraries were prepared by the immunoSEQ multiplex PCR assay. The multiplex PCR relied on a mix of 60 forward primers for TCR Vbeta segments and 13 reverse primers for TCR Jbeta segments. Amplification of the CDR3 region of rearranged TCR beta genes was performed with a multiplex PCR assay on genomic DNA. Amplified TCR beta libraries were sequenced as 87-base-pair reads on the Illumina HiSeq System. The study's processing was this. A later analysis tallied 75 million to 95 million unique TCR beta chains across the 700 or so repertoires, and approximately 12 million of those chains were shared by two or more donors. A nearest-neighbor algorithm error-corrected the raw reads and collapsed the reads into unique sequences, merging closely related sequences to remove PCR and sequencing errors. CDR3 sequences were aligned to IMGT reference sequences to assign V, D and J gene segments. For a sequence to be retained, a match of at least six nucleotides was required to both a V gene segment and a J gene segment. A rearrangement was called productive if the CDR3 had no stop codons and remained in frame with V and J, and every other rearrangement was called non-productive. CDR3 was defined by IMGT convention, running from the second conserved V-encoded cysteine to the conserved J-encoded phenylalanine. In an earlier analysis of more than 550 of the donors, sequences lacking an unambiguous match to a single V gene segment were excluded. An earlier analysis of almost 600 of the donors classified V segments as functional when productive rearrangements were above 56.7% and as segregating when the standard deviation between donors was above 5%. A statistical classification framework was built for diagnosing cytomegalovirus status from the catalog of TCR beta chain sequences. V and J gene assignment, in a later analysis, came from comparing TCR nucleotide sequences with IMGT/GENE-DB human TR gene sequences. The TCRdist pipeline was used in a later analysis to assign CDR3 sequences and most-parsimonious VDJ recombination scenarios. A later analysis defined each TCR beta chain by its CDR3 amino acid sequence plus V-gene family, and excluded reads lacking a unique V-gene family. To address suspected cross-contamination and a sequencing artifact, a later analysis removed 550 to 750 highly shared, low-generation-probability nucleotide sequences. A later analysis calculated a clonal expansion index for each public chain from normalized within-repertoire ranks of inferred template counts. In a later analysis, generation probabilities were computed with a VDJ recombination model fitted to out-of-frame rearrangements, and the resulting probabilities were checked against IGoR. In a later analysis, hypergeometric tests were used to score TCR-TCR, TCR-HLA and TCR-CMV co-occurrence, with a repertoire-size bias correction applied to TCR pairs. To estimate false discovery rates, a later analysis permuted the HLA or CMV assignments 20 times. In a later analysis, co-occurring TCRs were grouped with DBSCAN, and TCRdist sequence similarity was added when clustering was performed within HLA-allele-positive subsets. Repertoires with fewer than 30,000 or more than 120,000 public chains, plus five repertoires with anomalous nucleotide sharing, were excluded from co-occurrence clustering. TCRdb's version of the immuneACCESS table is confined to in-frame rearrangements and falls short of the full clone set. An unresolved V gene accounts for under half of the shortfall where checked; the remainder is of unknown origin. The V and J calls and clone size come from that table; D and trimming were worked out from the DNA. This sample is represented by around 100,000 clones; around 82% of them were singletons. The ten largest account for around 5.8% of the sample.

Unmatched junction bases come to 5, with V trimmed by 6 bases and J by 6 bases. CDR1 SNHLY and CDR2 FYNNEI are derived from the germline V gene. The CDR3 has 16 amino acids, counting the end cysteine and phenylalanine. Only the CDR3 DNA stays, 48 bases, in frame from base 1. Note on this clone: Its antigen is not yet known. The sample holds no much larger clone one base away, and base qualities are not on file.

The sequencing input was PBMCs. The chain links TRBV2 with TRBJ2-1; TRBD2 aligns with 16 central bases. This clonotype was sampled from a woman in her 30s in good health and CMV-seropositive. The bases read TGTGCCAGCAGGGAGGGACTAGCGGGAGGGTTCAATGAGCAGTTCTTC. It encodes CASREGLAGGFNEQFF.